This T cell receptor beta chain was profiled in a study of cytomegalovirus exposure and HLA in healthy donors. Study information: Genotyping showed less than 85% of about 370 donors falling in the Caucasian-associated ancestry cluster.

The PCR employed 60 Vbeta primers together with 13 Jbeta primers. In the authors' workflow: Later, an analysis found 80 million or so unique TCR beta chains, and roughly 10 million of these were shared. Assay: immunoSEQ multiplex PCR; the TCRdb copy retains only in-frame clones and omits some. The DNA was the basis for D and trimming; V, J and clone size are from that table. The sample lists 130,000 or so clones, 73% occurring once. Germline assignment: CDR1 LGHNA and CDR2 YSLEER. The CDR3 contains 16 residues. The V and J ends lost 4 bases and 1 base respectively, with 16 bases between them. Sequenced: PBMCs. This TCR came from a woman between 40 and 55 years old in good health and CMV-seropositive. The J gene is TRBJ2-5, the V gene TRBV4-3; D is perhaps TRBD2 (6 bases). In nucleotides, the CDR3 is TGCGCCAGCAGCCGATCGGGAGCGACCTTCCAAGAGACCCAGTACTTC. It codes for CASSRSGATFQETQYF.